This TCR beta chain was recovered during a study of CD8 T cells in Susac syndrome. The study sequenced TCR beta in blood CD8+ and CD4+ T cells. CDR1 and CDR2 from the germline V gene are SGHVS and FQNEAQ. V was clipped by 1 base and J by 6 bases; unmatched bases: 10. CDR3 length equals 17 residues. cDNA came from approximately 0.5 to 1 ug RNA primed by random hexamers. TCRdb passed the immunoSEQ multiplex PCR reads through MiXCR, listing each CDR3 protein once. The sample carries some 200,000 distinct CDR3 sequences, about 94% recorded once. The receptor's source is a human donor with multiple sclerosis. The chain links TRBV7-8 to TRBJ2-5; 11 nucleotides align to TRBD2. Sequenced: CD8+ T cells from PBMCs. The CDR3 nucleotides are TGTGCCAGCAGCTTAGGACTAGCGGGATCCCCCATTAAGACCCAGTACTTC. This codes for CASSLGLAGSPIKTQYF.